This record looks at one TCR beta chain sequence and its context. Here immunoSEQ multiplex PCR was the method, and the copy in TCRdb shows in-frame clones only, minus some. The profile shows approximately 150,000 clones, 96% of them singletons. These data come from a study of control samples from healthy donors and cancer patients. With 6 bases clipped from V and 4 bases from J, the junction kept 5 bases outside the gene matches. This CDR3 spans 14 amino acids. Germline-derived CDR1 and CDR2 are LNHDA and SQIVND (reference sequence). This clonotype was obtained from a woman in her thirties in good health. Input material: blood. The rearrangement joins TRBV19 to TRBJ1-2; the match to TRBD1 covers 10 bases. The CDR3 bases are TGTGCCAGTAGACTCCGGGACAGGGGCTATGGCTACACCTTC. Residues: CASRLRDRGYGYTF.